This T cell receptor beta chain was identified in a study of OX40 agonist ivuxolimab in advanced cancers. Across the whole study: Males comprised approximately 84% of the group, whose mean age was roughly 64 years (range roughly 23 to 90). Partial response was recorded in three patients: one hepatocellular carcinoma and two cutaneous melanoma cases.

Assay used: immunoSEQ multiplex PCR; TCRdb lists only in-frame clones, some missing. The sample lists 90,000 to 95,000 clones, 70% to 90% occurring once. The junction had 7 bases not matched to a gene; V was cut back by 2 bases and J by 4 bases. The V gene's germline CDR1 is ENHRY and CDR2 SYGVKD. The CDR3 length is 15 residues. The material was CD4+ or CD8+ T cells sorted from blood, obtained in a trial of the OX40 agonist ivuxolimab. The rearrangement links TRBV10-3 to TRBJ2-7, with TRBD1 matching over 8 bases. This clonotype was sampled from an adult with an advanced solid tumor such as melanoma, head and neck, liver or kidney cancer. This CDR3 reads CAISETTGAGYEQYF. The DNA for the CDR3 is TGTGCCATCAGTGAGACGACAGGGGCCGGGTACGAGCAGTACTTC.